The subject of this entry is one T cell receptor beta chain. Its specificity is unknown. This sample is drawn from a study of long-term antiretroviral therapy in people with HIV. Looking at the study overall: The 2015 immediate-ART recommendation came about a decade after the earliest samples.

An immunoSEQ assay, version v3.0, was performed at survey level. Some clones are missing from TCRdb's copy, which holds only in-frame ones; the method was immunoSEQ multiplex PCR. The sample shows about 24,000 clones, 95% of them seen only once. Findings of the study overall: Repertoire composition at all time points was dominated by clones that had expanded before ART.

This CDR3 contains 18 residues. J gave up 1 base and V 2 bases, and 12 bases lay outside the gene matches. Germline V gene lookup returns CDR1 SGHTA and CDR2 FQGTGA. The TCR was taken from a woman between 45 and 60 years old with HIV. Sequences were derived from unsorted PBMCs, sampled around 5.2 years after starting antiretroviral therapy. The genes are TRBV7-3 and TRBJ2-3; 7 bases align to TRBD2. In nucleotides, the CDR3 is TGTGCCAGCAGCTTATTACCGCAGCGGGGCCGGGGCACAGATACGCAGTATTTT. Translating it yields CASSLLPQRGRGTDTQYF.